This T cell receptor (beta chain) was sequenced in a study of T cells in Graves' hyperthyroidism and ophthalmopathy. The investigators amplified TCR beta CDR3 regions from RNA transcripts. The primer set for the first-round RT-PCR of the TCR CDR3 was HTBI. MiXCR, run by TCRdb on the multiplex PCR reads, gives a single entry per CDR3 protein. The data contain around 300,000 distinct CDR3 sequences, about 14% of them seen just once; the ten biggest clones take up 20% to 25%. Per germline, CDR1 SNHLY and CDR2 FYNNEI. This CDR3 is built from 15 residues. J gave up 1 base and V 4 bases, and 4 bases lay outside the gene matches. When ophthalmopathy did not progress within 18 months, Graves' hyperthyroidism was considered stable. The study left out patients who had uncontrolled infection, other autoimmune disease, pregnancy or lactation. This clonotype was detected a few times. Its target is not known. Study conclusions and caveats: Blood also contained most expanded thyroid clonotypes above 0.001. The model identified upcoming ophthalmopathy a median roughly 6 months ahead of onset.

Sequenced sample: blood. The receptor's source is a woman in her twenties or thirties with Graves' hyperthyroidism. The chain joins TRBV2 to TRBJ1-1, with 9 bases aligning to TRBD1. The CDR3 region is CASSAQGAENTEAFF. The CDR3 DNA follows: TGTGCCAGCAGTGCACAGGGGGCGGAGAACACTGAAGCTTTCTTT.